This TCR beta chain derives from a study of cytomegalovirus exposure and HLA in healthy donors. This PCR relied on a set of 60 Vbeta primers and 13 Jbeta primers. Authors' processing steps: An analysis performed later counted about 80 million unique TCR beta chains (around 11 million of them shared). Assay used: immunoSEQ multiplex PCR; TCRdb lists only in-frame clones, some missing. That table supplies the V and J calls and clone size; D and trimming were determined from the DNA. The sample contains approximately 120,000 clones, approximately 78% of which appear only once. About this clone itself: The target antigen is unknown.

Findings and limits, study-wide: Reported results showed that the classifier diagnosed cytomegalovirus status with high specificity and sensitivity. Later work showed greater clonal expansion in HLA-associated TCR beta chains than in equally common others. 164 TCR beta chains were listed as cytomegalovirus-associated.

Germline CDR1 reads ENHRY; CDR2 reads SYGVKD. The length of the CDR3 is 15 residues. V was pared by 8 bases and J by 4 bases, with 14 bases of the junction left unmatched. The clonotype originates from a man aged 40-49 years in good health and CMV-seronegative. The sequencing sample was made of PBMCs. This chain uses TRBV10-3 with TRBJ2-7, with TRBD2 matching 7 bases. CDR3 DNA: TGTGCCATCGTTACTTTGGGGACTATTTATTACGAGCAGTACTTC. This encodes CAIVTLGTIYYEQYF.